This TCR beta chain appears in the sequencing data of a study of blood T cell repertoires in COVID-19. Study overall: Acute and convalescent COVID-19 samples came from the United States, Italy and Spain. PBMCs, B-cell-depleted T cells, or T cells provided the cDNA or gDNA that made up the material.

This clone was detected once. Per the germline V gene, CDR1 is SNHLY and CDR2 is FYNNEI. This CDR3 has 15 amino acids. V shed 6 bases, J shed 4 bases, and the junction held 8 bases outside the gene matches. Original methodology: Estimation of nucleated cell counts relied on the amplification of reference gene primers. Some clones are missing from TCRdb's copy, which holds only in-frame ones; the method was immunoSEQ multiplex PCR. The V and J calls and clone size are taken from that table; D and trimming were inferred from the DNA. The sample gives 45,000 to 50,000 clones, about 90% of which show up once; around 10% is in the top ten.

The V gene is TRBV2, the J gene TRBJ2-3; 9 nucleotides line up with TRBD2. Sequenced sample: peripheral blood. The receptor was derived from a human donor in a cohort sampled during active COVID-19. The chain's CDR3 is CASSSLLAGADTQYF. In DNA form, the CDR3 reads TGTGCCAGCAGCTCCCTGTTAGCGGGGGCAGATACGCAGTATTTT.